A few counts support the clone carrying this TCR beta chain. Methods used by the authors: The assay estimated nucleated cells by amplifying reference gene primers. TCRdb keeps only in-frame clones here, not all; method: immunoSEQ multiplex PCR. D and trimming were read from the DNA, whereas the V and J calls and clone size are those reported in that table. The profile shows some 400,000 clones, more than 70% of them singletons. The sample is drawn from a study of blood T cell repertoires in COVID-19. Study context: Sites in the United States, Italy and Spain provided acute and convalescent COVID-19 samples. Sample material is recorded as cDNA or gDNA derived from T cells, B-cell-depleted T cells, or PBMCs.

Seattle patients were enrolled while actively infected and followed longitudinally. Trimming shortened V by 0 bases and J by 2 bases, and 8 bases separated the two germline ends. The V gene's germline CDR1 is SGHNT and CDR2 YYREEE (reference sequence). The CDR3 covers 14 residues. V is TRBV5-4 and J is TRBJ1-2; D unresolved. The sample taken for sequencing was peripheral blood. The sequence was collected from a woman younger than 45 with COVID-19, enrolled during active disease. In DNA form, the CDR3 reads TGTGCCAGCAGCTTGGAACAGCGGAACTATGGCTACACCTTC. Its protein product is CASSLEQRNYGYTF.